This T cell receptor (beta chain) was identified in a study of blood T cell repertoires in COVID-19. Study summary: Researchers got acute and convalescent COVID-19 samples from the United States, Italy and Spain. PBMCs, B-cell-depleted T cells, or T cells were the source of the cDNA or gDNA that made up the material.

Measured with immunoSEQ multiplex PCR; TCRdb has only the in-frame clones, and not every one. Of about 150,000 clones listed, 70% to 90% were seen once; the top ten hold 7.5% to 8.5%. Patients at the Seattle site were enrolled during active infection and followed longitudinally. Germline loops: CDR1 SGHVS, CDR2 FNYEAQ. This CDR3 region has 15 residues. With 4 bases removed from V and 2 bases from J, the gap between germline ends came to 9 bases. The sequence was obtained from an older woman with COVID-19, enrolled during active disease. Sequenced sample: peripheral blood. The chain joins TRBV7-6 to TRBJ1-6; D uncertain. The CDR3 loop reads CASSSREAYNSPLHF. The CDR3 DNA is TGTGCCAGCAGCTCCCGGGAGGCCTATAATTCACCCCTCCACTTT.